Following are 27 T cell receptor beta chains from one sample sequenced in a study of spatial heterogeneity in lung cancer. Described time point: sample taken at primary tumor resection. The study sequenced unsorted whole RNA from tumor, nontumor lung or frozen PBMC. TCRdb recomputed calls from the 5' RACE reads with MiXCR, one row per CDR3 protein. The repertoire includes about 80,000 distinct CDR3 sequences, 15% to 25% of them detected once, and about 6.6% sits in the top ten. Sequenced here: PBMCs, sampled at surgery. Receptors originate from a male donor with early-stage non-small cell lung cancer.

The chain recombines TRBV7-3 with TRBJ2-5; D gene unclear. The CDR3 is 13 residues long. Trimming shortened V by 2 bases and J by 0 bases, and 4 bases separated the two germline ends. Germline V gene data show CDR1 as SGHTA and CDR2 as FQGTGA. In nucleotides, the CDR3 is TGTGCCAGCAGCTTACGCAACCAAGAGACCCAGTACTTC. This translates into CASSLRNQETQYF. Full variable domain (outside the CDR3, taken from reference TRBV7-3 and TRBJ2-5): GAGVSQTPSNKVTEKGKYVELRCDPISGHTALYWYRQSLGQGPEFLIYFQGTGAADDSGLPNDRFFAVRPEGSVSTLKIQRTERGDSAVYLCASSLRNQETQYFGPGTRLLVL.

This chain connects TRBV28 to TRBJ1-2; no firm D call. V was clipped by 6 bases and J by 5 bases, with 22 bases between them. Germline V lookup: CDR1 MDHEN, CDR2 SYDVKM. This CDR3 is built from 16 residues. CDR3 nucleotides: TGTGCCAGCAGCCCTGATGGTGATTTTCCCCTTTATGGCTACACCTTC. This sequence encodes CASSPDGDFPLYGYTF.

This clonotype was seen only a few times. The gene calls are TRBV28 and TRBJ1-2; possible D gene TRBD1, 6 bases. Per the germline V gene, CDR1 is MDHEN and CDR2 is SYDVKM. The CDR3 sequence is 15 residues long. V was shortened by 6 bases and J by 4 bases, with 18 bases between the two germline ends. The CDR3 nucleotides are TGTGCCAGCAGCCTCTCAGGGGCGCTGGGCTATGGCTACACCTTC. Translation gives CASSLSGALGYGYTF.

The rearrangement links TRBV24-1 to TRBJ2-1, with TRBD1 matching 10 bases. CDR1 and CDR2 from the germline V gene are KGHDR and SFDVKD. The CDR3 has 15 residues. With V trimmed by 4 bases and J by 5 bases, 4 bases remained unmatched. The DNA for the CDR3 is TGTGCCACCAGTGACACCGGGACAGGGGACAATGAGCAGTTCTTC. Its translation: CATSDTGTGDNEQFF.

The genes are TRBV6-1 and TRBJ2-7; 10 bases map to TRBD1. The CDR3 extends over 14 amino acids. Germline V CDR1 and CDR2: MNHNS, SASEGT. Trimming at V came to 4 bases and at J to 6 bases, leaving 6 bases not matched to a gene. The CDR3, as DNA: TGTGCCAGCAGTGTCGAAGGGACAGGGGTCGAGCAGTACTTC. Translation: CASSVEGTGVEQYF.

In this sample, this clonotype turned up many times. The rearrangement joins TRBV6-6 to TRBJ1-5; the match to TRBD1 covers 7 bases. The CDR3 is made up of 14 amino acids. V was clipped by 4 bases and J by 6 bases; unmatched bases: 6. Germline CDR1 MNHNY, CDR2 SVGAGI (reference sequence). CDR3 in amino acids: CASSSHRGVQPQHF. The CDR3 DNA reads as TGTGCCAGCAGTTCCCACAGGGGAGTTCAGCCCCAGCATTTT.

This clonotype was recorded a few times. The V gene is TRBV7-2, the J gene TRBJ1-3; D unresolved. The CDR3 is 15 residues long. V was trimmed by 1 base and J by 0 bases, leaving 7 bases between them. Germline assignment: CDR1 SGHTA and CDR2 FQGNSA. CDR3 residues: CASSLVFLSGNTIYF. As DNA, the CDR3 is TGTGCCAGCAGCTTAGTCTTCCTCTCTGGAAACACCATATATTTT. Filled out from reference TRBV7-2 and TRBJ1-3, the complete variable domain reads GAGVSQSPSNKVTEKGKDVELRCDPISGHTALYWYRQSLGQGLEFLIYFQGNSAPDKSGLPSDRFSAERTGGSVSTLTIQRTQQEDSAVYLCASSLVFLSGNTIYFGEGSWLTVV.

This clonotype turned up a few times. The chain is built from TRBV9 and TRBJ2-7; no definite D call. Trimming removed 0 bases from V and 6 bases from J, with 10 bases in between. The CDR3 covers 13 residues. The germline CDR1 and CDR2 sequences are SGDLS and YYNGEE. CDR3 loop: CASSVVEYGEQYF. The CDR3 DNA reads TGTGCCAGCAGCGTAGTGGAGTACGGCGAGCAGTACTTC. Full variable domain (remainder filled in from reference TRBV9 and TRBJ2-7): DSGVTQTPKHLITATGQRVTLRCSPRSGDLSVYWYQQSLDQGLQFLIQYYNGEERAKGNILERFSAQQFPDLHSELNLSSLELGDSALYFCASSVVEYGEQYFGPGTRLTVT.

In nucleotides, the CDR3 is TGTGCCAGCAGCTTAGACTCAGGGGATGAAGCTTTCTTT. It encodes CASSLDSGDEAFF. The gene calls are TRBV7-2 and TRBJ1-1; TRBD1 is a possible D gene (6 bases). CDR1 is SGHTA, CDR2 FQGNSA, per germline. The CDR3 consists of 13 residues. Trimming cost V 1 base and J 7 bases, with 10 bases left between them.

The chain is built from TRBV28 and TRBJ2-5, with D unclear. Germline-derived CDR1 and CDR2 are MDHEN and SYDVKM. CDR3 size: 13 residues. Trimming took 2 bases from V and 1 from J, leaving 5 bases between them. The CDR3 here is CASSLPFQETQYF. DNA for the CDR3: TGTGCCAGCAGTTTACCCTTCCAAGAGACCCAGTACTTC.

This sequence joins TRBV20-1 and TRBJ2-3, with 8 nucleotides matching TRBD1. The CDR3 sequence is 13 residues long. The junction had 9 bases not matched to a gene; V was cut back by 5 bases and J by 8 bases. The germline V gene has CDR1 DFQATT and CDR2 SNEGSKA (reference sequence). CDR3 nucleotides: TGCAGTGCTGGTGGACAGGGTCTAGGTACGCAGTATTTT. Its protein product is CSAGGQGLGTQYF.

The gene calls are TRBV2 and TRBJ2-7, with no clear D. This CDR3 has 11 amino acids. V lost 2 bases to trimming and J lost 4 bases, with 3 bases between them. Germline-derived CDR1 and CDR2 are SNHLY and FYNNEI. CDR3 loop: CASSEMYEQYF. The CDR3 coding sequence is TGTGCCAGCAGTGAAATGTACGAGCAGTACTTC.

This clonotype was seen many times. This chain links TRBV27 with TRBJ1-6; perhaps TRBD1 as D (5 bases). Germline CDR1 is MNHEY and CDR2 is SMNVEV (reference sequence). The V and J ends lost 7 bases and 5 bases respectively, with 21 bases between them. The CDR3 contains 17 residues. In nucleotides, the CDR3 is TGTGCCAGCATATCGTTAAAGGGGAAAGGAGATAATTCACCCCTCCACTTT. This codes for CASISLKGKGDNSPLHF.

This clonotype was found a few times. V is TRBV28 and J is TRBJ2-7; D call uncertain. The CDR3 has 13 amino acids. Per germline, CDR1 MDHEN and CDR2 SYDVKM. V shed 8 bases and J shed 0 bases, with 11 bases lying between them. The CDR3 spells CASRRTFSYEQYF. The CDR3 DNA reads TGTGCCAGCCGGCGGACGTTCTCCTACGAGCAGTACTTC.

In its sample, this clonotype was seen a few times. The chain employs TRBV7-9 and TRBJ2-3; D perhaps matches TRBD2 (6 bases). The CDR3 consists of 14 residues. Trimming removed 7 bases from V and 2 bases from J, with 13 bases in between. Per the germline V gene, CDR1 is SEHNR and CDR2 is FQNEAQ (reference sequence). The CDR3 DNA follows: TGTGCCAGCAAACCGCGGGGCTCCACAGATACGCAGTATTTT. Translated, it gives CASKPRGSTDTQYF.

CDR3 DNA sequence: TGTGCCACCAGTGACCGACAGGGGGGCAATCAGCCCCAGCATTTT. It codes for CATSDRQGGNQPQHF. The genes are TRBV24-1 and TRBJ1-5; 9 bases align to TRBD1. V shed 4 bases and J 2 bases; nucleotides not matched to a gene: 2. Germline lookup yields CDR1 KGHDR and CDR2 SFDVKD. CDR3 size: 15 residues.

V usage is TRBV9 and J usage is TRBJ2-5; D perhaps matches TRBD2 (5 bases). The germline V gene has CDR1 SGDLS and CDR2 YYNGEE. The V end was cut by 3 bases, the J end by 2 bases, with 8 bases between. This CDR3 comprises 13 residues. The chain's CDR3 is CASSDSGQETQYF. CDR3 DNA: TGTGCCAGCAGCGACAGCGGACAAGAGACCCAGTACTTC.

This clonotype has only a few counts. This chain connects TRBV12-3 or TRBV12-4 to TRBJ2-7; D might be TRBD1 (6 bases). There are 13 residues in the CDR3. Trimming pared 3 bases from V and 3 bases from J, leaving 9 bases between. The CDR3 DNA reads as TGTGCCAGCAGTTTCCCGGGACACTACGAGCAGTACTTC. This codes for CASSFPGHYEQYF.

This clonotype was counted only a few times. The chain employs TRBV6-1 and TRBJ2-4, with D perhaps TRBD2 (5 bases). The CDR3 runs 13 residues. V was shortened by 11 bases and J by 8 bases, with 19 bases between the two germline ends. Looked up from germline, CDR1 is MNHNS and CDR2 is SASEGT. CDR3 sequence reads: CASNRAETDIQYF. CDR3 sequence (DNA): TGTGCCTCGAATCGAGCGGAAACGGACATTCAGTACTTC.

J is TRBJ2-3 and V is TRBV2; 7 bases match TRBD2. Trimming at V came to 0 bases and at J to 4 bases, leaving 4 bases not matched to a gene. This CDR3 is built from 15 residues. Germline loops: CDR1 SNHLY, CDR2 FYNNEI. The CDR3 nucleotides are TGTGCCAGCAGTGAAGCGATCGCGGGGGCAGATACGCAGTATTTT. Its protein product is CASSEAIAGADTQYF. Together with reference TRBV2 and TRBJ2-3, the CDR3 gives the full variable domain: EPEVTQTPSHQVTQMGQEVILRCVPISNHLYFYWYRQILGQKVEFLVSFYNNEISEKSEIFDDQFSVERPDGSNFTLKIRSTKLEDSAMYFCASSEAIAGADTQYFGPGTRLTVL.

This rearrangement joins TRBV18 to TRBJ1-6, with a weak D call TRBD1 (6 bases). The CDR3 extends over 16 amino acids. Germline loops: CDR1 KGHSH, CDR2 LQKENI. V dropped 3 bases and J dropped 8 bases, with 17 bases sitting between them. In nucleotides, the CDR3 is TGTGCCAGCTCACCTGGGGACAATCCTTTGGATTCACCCCTCCACTTT. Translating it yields CASSPGDNPLDSPLHF.

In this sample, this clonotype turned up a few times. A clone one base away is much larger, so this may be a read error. The CDR3 here is CASSLVGQGSNSPLHF. As DNA, the CDR3 is TGTGCCAGCAGCTTAGTGGGGCAGGGTTCTAATTCACCCCTCCACTTT. The gene calls are TRBV7-2 and TRBJ1-6; D may be TRBD1 (5 bases). With 1 base removed from V and 6 bases from J, the gap between germline ends came to 13 bases. The germline gives CDR1 SGHTA, CDR2 FQGNSA. The CDR3 sequence is 16 residues long.

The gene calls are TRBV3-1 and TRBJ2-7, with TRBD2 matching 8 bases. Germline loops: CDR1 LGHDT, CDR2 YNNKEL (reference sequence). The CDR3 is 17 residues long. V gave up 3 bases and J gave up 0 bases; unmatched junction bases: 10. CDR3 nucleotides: TGTGCCAGCAGCCACCTAGCGGGTGCCACCAGCTCCTACGAGCAGTACTTC. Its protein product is CASSHLAGATSSYEQYF.

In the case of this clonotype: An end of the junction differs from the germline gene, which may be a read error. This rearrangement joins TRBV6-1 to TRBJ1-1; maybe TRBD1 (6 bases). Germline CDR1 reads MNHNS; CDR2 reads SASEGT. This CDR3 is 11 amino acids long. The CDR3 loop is CVSTGRTEAFF. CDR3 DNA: TGTGTCAGCACAGGGCGGACTGAAGCTTTCTTT.

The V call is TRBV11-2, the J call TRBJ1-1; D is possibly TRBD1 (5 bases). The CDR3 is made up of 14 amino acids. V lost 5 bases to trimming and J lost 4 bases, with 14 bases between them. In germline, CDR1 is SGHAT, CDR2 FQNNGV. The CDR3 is CASSPTSGGTEAFF. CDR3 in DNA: TGTGCCAGCAGCCCCACCAGCGGGGGCACTGAAGCTTTCTTT.

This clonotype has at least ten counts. The CDR3 loop is CSARGLGQGPYSNQPQHF. The CDR3 region has the DNA TGCAGTGCTAGAGGCTTGGGACAGGGTCCATATAGCAATCAGCCCCAGCATTTT. This rearrangement joins TRBV20-1 to TRBJ1-5, with 9 nucleotides matching TRBD1. CDR1 and CDR2 from the germline V gene are DFQATT and SNEGSKA (reference sequence). CDR3 length: 18 amino acids. V dropped 1 base and J dropped 0; count of bases not matched to a gene: 10.

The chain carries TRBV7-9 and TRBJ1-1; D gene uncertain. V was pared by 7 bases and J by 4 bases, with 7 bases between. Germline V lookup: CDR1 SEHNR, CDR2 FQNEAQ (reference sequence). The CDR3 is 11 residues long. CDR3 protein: CASTRTTEAFF. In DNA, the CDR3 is TGTGCCAGCACCCGCACCACTGAAGCTTTCTTT.